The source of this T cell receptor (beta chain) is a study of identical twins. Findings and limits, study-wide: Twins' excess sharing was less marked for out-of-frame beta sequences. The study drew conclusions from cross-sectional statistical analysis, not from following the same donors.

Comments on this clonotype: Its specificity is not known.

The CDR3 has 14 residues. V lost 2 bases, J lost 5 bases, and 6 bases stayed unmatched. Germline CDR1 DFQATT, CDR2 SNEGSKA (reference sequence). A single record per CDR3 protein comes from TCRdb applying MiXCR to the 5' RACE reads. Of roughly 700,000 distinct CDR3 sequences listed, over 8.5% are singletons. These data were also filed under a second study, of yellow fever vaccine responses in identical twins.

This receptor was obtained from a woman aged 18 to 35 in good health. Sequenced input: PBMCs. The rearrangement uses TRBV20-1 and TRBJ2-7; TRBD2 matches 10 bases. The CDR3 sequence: CSARSGSGRDEQYF. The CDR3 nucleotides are TGCAGTGCTAGAAGTGGAAGCGGGAGGGACGAGCAGTACTTC.